A few counts support the clone carrying this T cell receptor beta chain. The CDR3 runs 9 residues. Germline V lookup: CDR1 SNHLY, CDR2 FYNNEI. Trimming removed 10 bases from V and 9 bases from J, with 10 bases in between. RNA transcripts served as the template for amplifying TCR beta CDR3 regions. First-round RT-PCR with HTBI primers amplified the TCR CDR3 region. TCRdb used MiXCR to reprocess the multiplex PCR reads, holding one entry per CDR3 protein. Among some 560,000 distinct CDR3 sequences, 14% were seen once, and the ten largest hold about 14%. Graves' hyperthyroidism qualified as stable when ophthalmopathy did not progress within 18 months. The data are from a study of T cells in Graves' hyperthyroidism and ophthalmopathy.

The sample comprised blood. This rearrangement joins TRBV2 to TRBJ2-7; D gene unclear. This clonotype was sampled from a woman aged 40 to 50 with Graves' hyperthyroidism. This CDR3 reads CATLPGQYF. The CDR3, as DNA: TGTGCCACCCTTCCTGGGCAGTACTTC. The variable domain in full, with the rest retrieved from reference TRBV2 and TRBJ2-7, is EPEVTQTPSHQVTQMGQEVILRCVPISNHLYFYWYRQILGQKVEFLVSFYNNEISEKSEIFDDQFSVERPDGSNFTLKIRSTKLEDSAMYFCATLPGQYFGPGTRLTVT.